The 17 T cell receptor beta chains listed next were all sequenced from one sample in a study of T cell responses to AZD1222 COVID-19 vaccine (dated by TCRdb to the early 2020s). Library preparation was by the immunoSEQ multiplex PCR assay. In TCRdb, the immuneACCESS table is reduced to in-frame sequences with V and J assigned. These tables do not hold every clone; where another copy was compared, an unresolved V gene accounts for under half, and the others remain unexplained. This sample lists 65,000 to 95,000 clones; more than 75% were detected once. 22% of the sample comes from the top ten. Sample time point, as interpreted from the label and publication: baseline before first vaccination. This specimen was peripheral blood, taken on day 0 of AZD1222 vaccination. The receptors come from an adult in good health.

This sequence joins TRBV11-2 and TRBJ2-7, with D possibly TRBD1 on 6 matching bases. CDR3 length: 15 amino acids. Germline assignment: CDR1 SGHAT and CDR2 FQNNGV. V dropped 5 bases and J dropped 3 bases, with 17 bases sitting between them. The DNA of the CDR3 is TGTGCCAGCAGCAGCCTCAGGGGAACGGACTACGAGCAGTACTTC. As protein: CASSSLRGTDYEQYF.

This chain joins TRBV4-1 and TRBJ1-1, with a possible D match to TRBD1 (6 bases). The CDR3 spans 13 residues. Trimming pared 9 bases from V and 0 bases from J, leaving 11 bases between. CDR1 is MGHRA and CDR2 is YSYEKL in the germline V gene. In DNA, the CDR3 is TGCGCCAGTACGCAGGGGATGAACACTGAAGCTTTCTTT. This sequence encodes CASTQGMNTEAFF.

The chain joins TRBV5-1 to TRBJ2-3; tentative D call: TRBD2 (5 bases). V lost 5 bases and J lost 0, with 10 bases in between. The CDR3 is made up of 14 amino acids. Germline-derived CDR1 and CDR2 are SGHRS and YFSETQ. This CDR3 is CASRPRGSTDTQYF. The CDR3 region has the DNA TGCGCCAGCAGACCCCGCGGGAGCACAGATACGCAGTATTTT.

This chain links TRBV7-9 with TRBJ2-2; the match to TRBD1 covers 8 bases. The CDR3 consists of 15 residues. V was pared by 5 bases and J by 7 bases, with 9 bases of the junction left unmatched. The germline gives CDR1 SEHNR, CDR2 FQNEAQ (reference sequence). In nucleotides, the CDR3 is TGTGCCAGCAGCCCGAGGGACAGGCCAAGCGGGGAGCTGTTTTTT. Residues: CASSPRDRPSGELFF.

The rearrangement uses TRBV28 and TRBJ1-1; D is perhaps TRBD1 (6 bases). Germline V gene lookup returns CDR1 MDHEN and CDR2 SYDVKM. Deletions cut 4 bases from V and 5 bases from J, with 17 bases between. The CDR3 is made up of 15 amino acids. The CDR3 spells CASSYLRGLGTEAFF. Written as DNA, the CDR3 is TGTGCCAGCAGTTACCTCAGGGGATTGGGGACTGAAGCTTTCTTT.

The rearrangement links TRBV5-1 to TRBJ1-6; tentative D call: TRBD1 (6 bases). Between the trimmed V and J ends, which lost 4 bases and 7 bases, there was a span of 21 bases. The CDR3 extends over 17 amino acids. The germline gives CDR1 SGHRS, CDR2 YFSETQ. The CDR3 reads CASSLASKGHKNSPLHF. The CDR3, as DNA: TGCGCCAGCAGCCTTGCCTCGAAGGGACATAAAAATTCACCCCTCCACTTT. The full variable domain, in which reference TRBV5-1 and TRBJ1-6 provide the parts outside the CDR3, is KAGVTQTPRYLIKTRGQQVTLSCSPISGHRSVSWYQQTPGQGLQFLFEYFSETQRNKGNFPGRFSGRQFSNSRSEMNVSTLELGDSALYLCASSLASKGHKNSPLHFGNGTRLTVT.

The J gene is TRBJ2-1, the V gene TRBV3-1 (or the pseudogene TRBV3-2); D ambiguous. CDR1 LGHDT and CDR2 YNNKEL come from the germline V gene (reference sequence). The CDR3 consists of 11 residues. Trimming removed 5 bases at V and 8 bases at J, with 7 bases between. CDR3 sequence: CASSSSHEQFF. CDR3 bases: TGTGCCAGCAGCTCCTCCCATGAGCAGTTCTTC.

This clone was observed a handful of times. The chain has TRBV28 and TRBJ1-1, with a weak D call TRBD1 (5 bases). This CDR3 has 14 residues. Germline V CDR1 and CDR2: MDHEN, SYDVKM. V was trimmed by 5 bases and J by 4 bases, leaving 14 bases between them. CDR3 loop: CASSPGGEGTEAFF. DNA for the CDR3: TGTGCCAGCAGTCCGGGGGGGGAAGGCACTGAAGCTTTCTTT. The full variable domain, completed using reference TRBV28 and TRBJ1-1, is DVKVTQSSRYLVKRTGEKVFLECVQDMDHENMFWYRQDPGLGLRLIYFSYDVKMKEKGDIPEGYSVSREKKERFSLILESASTNQTSMYLCASSPGGEGTEAFFGQGTRLTVV.

This clone was counted between two and nine times. The chain joins TRBV29-1 to TRBJ2-3; possible D gene TRBD2, 7 bases. This CDR3 is 20 amino acids long. Germline CDR1 and CDR2: SQVTM and ANQGSEA. Deletions cut 4 bases from V and 0 bases from J, with 29 bases between. The CDR3: CSVVGDYRDTALSSTDTQYF. The CDR3 DNA reads as TGCAGCGTTGTGGGGGACTACCGGGACACTGCACTCTCTAGCACAGATACGCAGTATTTT.

The V call is TRBV11-2, the J call TRBJ1-3, with D uncertain. The germline V gene encodes CDR1 SGHAT and CDR2 FQNNGV. The length of the CDR3 is 16 residues. V was clipped by 0 bases and J by 1 base, with 10 bases between them. CDR3 DNA: TGTGCCAGCAGCTTAGAGGGCAGCCCTTCTGGAAACACCATATATTTT. Translation: CASSLEGSPSGNTIYF.

The CDR3 coding sequence is TGTGCCAGCTCACCAAACCCTCCGGCTGTGAACACTGAAGCTTTCTTT. Its protein product is CASSPNPPAVNTEAFF. The chain joins TRBV18 to TRBJ1-1, with no clear D. Trimming pared 2 bases from V and 0 bases from J, leaving 13 bases between. The CDR3 contains 16 residues. Germline values: CDR1 KGHSH, CDR2 LQKENI.

The CDR3 coding sequence is TGTGCCATCAGTGACATCGGGGGCAGAGCTAACTATGGCTACACCTTC. Its translation: CAISDIGGRANYGYTF. The gene calls are TRBV10-3 and TRBJ1-2; D may be TRBD1 (6 bases). CDR1 is ENHRY, CDR2 SYGVKD, per germline. The CDR3 contains 16 residues. Trimming removed 3 bases at V and 0 bases at J, with 14 bases between.

This clone was detected a few times. This chain connects TRBV4-1 to TRBJ1-1, with TRBD1 matching 8 bases. CDR3 length: 14 residues. V trimming: 1 base; J trimming: 5 bases; junction bases outside the gene matches: 3. Germline V gene lookup returns CDR1 MGHRA and CDR2 YSYEKL. This CDR3 reads CASSQGWTGTEAFF. In DNA, the CDR3 is TGCGCCAGCAGCCAAGGATGGACAGGGACTGAAGCTTTCTTT.

With regard to this clone: This sample includes further DNA sequences coding for the same CDR3. The V and J genes are TRBV3-1 (or the pseudogene TRBV3-2) and TRBJ1-1, with D possibly TRBD1 on 5 matching bases. In germline, CDR1 is LGHDT, CDR2 YNNKEL (reference sequence). V was shortened by 1 base and J by 1 base, with 7 bases between the two germline ends. CDR3 length equals 14 residues. CDR3: CASSQGQGNTEAFF. In DNA form, the CDR3 reads TGTGCCAGCAGCCAAGGGCAGGGGAACACTGAAGCTTTCTTT.

The genes are TRBV9 and TRBJ1-1, with D maybe TRBD1 (5 bases). This CDR3 has 13 amino acids. In germline, CDR1 is SGDLS, CDR2 YYNGEE. V lost 2 bases, J lost 1 base, and 6 bases lay in between. Here the CDR3 DNA reads TGTGCCAGCAGCGTTCAGGGGAACACTGAAGCTTTCTTT. Amino acids: CASSVQGNTEAFF.

The chain is built from TRBV24-1 and TRBJ1-5; 8 nucleotides agree with TRBD1. This CDR3 comprises 16 residues. Per the germline V gene, CDR1 is KGHDR and CDR2 is SFDVKD. V was pared by 3 bases and J by 3 bases, with 6 bases of the junction left unmatched. This CDR3 is CATSDAGTGDNQPQHF. CDR3 DNA sequence: TGTGCCACCAGTGATGCCGGGACAGGTGACAATCAGCCCCAGCATTTT.

This clone was observed once. The rearrangement links TRBV4-1 to TRBJ2-3; tentative D call: TRBD2 (6 bases). CDR1 MGHRA and CDR2 YSYEKL come from the germline V gene. The CDR3 totals 12 residues. V lost 3 bases, J lost 7 bases, and 8 bases lay in between. This chain's CDR3 is CASSQGGYTQYF. The CDR3 coding sequence is TGCGCCAGCAGCCAGGGAGGATATACGCAGTATTTT.